These 6 T cell receptor beta chains share one sample of origin, sequenced in a study of shared clonotypes between healthy human individuals. Repertoires were generated with immunoSEQ multiplex PCR, while TCRdb's copy carries only in-frame clones and drops some. The sample yields approximately 840,000 clones, around 96% seen once. Naive CD8 populations comprised CD45RO-negative cells positively selected for CCR7, excluding terminally differentiated effector memory CD45RA+ cells. The sample was naive CD8+ T cells sorted from blood. The receptors here all came from a man younger than 45 in good health.

The V gene is TRBV28, the J gene TRBJ1-5, with unresolved D. Germline CDR1 is MDHEN and CDR2 is SYDVKM. The CDR3 spans 16 residues. Trimming took 1 base from V and 0 from J, leaving 10 bases between them. The CDR3 sequence is CASSLFTGFSNQPQHF. The CDR3 nucleotides read TGTGCCAGCAGTTTATTCACCGGGTTTAGCAATCAGCCCCAGCATTTT. The full variable domain, with the rest looked up from reference TRBV28 and TRBJ1-5, is DVKVTQSSRYLVKRTGEKVFLECVQDMDHENMFWYRQDPGLGLRLIYFSYDVKMKEKGDIPEGYSVSREKKERFSLILESASTNQTSMYLCASSLFTGFSNQPQHFGDGTRLSIL.

The chain employs TRBV10-3 and TRBJ2-1, with D maybe TRBD2 (6 bases). CDR1 is ENHRY and CDR2 is SYGVKD in the germline V gene. The V gene lost 5 bases and the J gene lost 0 bases, with 14 bases spanning the gap. The CDR3 sequence is 16 residues long. CDR3 sequence reads: CAISLQPGLSYNEQFF. The CDR3 DNA reads as TGTGCCATCAGTCTCCAACCGGGACTCTCCTACAATGAGCAGTTCTTC.

The chain has TRBV30 and TRBJ2-7, with D possibly being TRBD1 (5 bases). Germline V lookup: CDR1 GTSNPN, CDR2 SVGIG (reference sequence). Trimming removed 8 bases from V and 4 bases from J, with 6 bases in between. The CDR3 is made up of 9 amino acids. The CDR3 protein is CARTYEQYF. The CDR3 DNA is TGTGCCAGGACATACGAGCAGTACTTC.

The chain couples TRBV7-9 to TRBJ1-1; 8 nucleotides match TRBD1. V was clipped by 3 bases and J by 7 bases; unmatched bases: 13. This CDR3 is built from 16 residues. CDR1 is SEHNR, CDR2 FQNEAQ, per germline (reference sequence). The CDR3 nucleotides are TGTGCCAGCAGCTTTTTGCCGGGACAGGAAAACGATGAAGCTTTCTTT. Translated: CASSFLPGQENDEAFF. The whole variable domain, filled in from reference TRBV7-9 and TRBJ1-1, reads DTGVSQNPRHKITKRGQNVTFRCDPISEHNRLYWYRQTLGQGPEFLTYFQNEAQLEKSRLLSDRFSAERPKGSFSTLEIQRTEQGDSAMYLCASSFLPGQENDEAFFGQGTRLTVV.

A few counts support this clone. The rearrangement links TRBV19 to TRBJ2-2; D gene unclear. The CDR3 spans 15 residues. Germline V lookup: CDR1 LNHDA, CDR2 SQIVND (reference sequence). V was shortened by 5 bases and J by 1 base, with 11 bases between the two germline ends. The CDR3 reads CASSSARRNTGELFF. CDR3 coding DNA: TGTGCCAGTAGTTCAGCCCGAAGGAACACCGGGGAGCTGTTTTTT.

The rearrangement joins TRBV6-1 to TRBJ2-6, with a possible D match to TRBD2 (6 bases). The CDR3 covers 15 residues. CDR1 is MNHNS and CDR2 is SASEGT in the germline V gene. V lost 7 bases to trimming and J lost 0 bases, with 10 bases between them. CDR3 region: CASKRTISGANVLTF. Here the CDR3 DNA reads TGTGCCAGCAAACGGACTATCTCTGGGGCCAACGTCCTGACTTTC.